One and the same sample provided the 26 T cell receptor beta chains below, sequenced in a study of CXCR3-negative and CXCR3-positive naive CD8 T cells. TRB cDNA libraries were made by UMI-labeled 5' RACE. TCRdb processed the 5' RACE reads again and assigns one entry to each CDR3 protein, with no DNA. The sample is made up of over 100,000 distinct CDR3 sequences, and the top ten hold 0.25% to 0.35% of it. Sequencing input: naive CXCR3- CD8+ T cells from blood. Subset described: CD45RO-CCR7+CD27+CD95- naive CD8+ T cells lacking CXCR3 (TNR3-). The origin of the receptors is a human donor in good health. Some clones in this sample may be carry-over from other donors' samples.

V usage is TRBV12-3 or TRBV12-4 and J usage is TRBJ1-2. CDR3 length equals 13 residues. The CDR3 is CASSLESGYGYTF.

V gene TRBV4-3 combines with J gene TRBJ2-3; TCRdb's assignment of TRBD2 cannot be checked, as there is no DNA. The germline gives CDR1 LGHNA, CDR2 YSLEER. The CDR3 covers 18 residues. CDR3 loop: CASSQDPRGAYSTDTQYF.

CDR3 in amino acids: CASSQEAGRNSPLHF. J is TRBJ1-6 and V is TRBV4-3. The CDR3 has 15 residues. Germline V gene sequence: CDR1 LGHNA, CDR2 YSLEER.

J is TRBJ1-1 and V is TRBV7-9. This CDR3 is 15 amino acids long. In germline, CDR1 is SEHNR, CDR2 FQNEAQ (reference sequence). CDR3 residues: CASSLHPELNTEAFF.

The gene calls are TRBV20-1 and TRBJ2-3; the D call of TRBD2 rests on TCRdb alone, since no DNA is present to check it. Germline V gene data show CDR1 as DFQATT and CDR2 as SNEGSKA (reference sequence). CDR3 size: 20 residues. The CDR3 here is CSASSLEGLAGRPSTDTQYF.

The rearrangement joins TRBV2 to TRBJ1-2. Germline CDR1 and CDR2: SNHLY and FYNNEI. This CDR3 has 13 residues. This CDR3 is CASSSGGNYGYTF.

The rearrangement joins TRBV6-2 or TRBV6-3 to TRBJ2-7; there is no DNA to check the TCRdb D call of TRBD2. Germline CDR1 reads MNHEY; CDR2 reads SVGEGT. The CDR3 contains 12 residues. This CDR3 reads CASRTSVDEQYF.

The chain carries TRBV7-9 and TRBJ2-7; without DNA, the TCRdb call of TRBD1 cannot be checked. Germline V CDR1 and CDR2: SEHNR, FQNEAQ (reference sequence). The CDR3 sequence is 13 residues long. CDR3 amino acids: CASSSGVGGEQYF.

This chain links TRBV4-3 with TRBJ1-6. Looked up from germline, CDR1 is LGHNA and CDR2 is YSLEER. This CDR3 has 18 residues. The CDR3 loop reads CASSQDWLLGSYNSPLHF.

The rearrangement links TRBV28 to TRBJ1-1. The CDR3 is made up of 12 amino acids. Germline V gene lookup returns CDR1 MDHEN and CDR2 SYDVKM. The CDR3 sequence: CASSSGYTEAFF.

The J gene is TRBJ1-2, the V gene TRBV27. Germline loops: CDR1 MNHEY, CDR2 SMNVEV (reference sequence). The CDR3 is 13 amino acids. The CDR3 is CASSGGTAYGYTF.

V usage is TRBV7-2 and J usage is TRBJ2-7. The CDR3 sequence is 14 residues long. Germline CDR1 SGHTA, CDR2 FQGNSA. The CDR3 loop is CASSYSGRRDEQYF.

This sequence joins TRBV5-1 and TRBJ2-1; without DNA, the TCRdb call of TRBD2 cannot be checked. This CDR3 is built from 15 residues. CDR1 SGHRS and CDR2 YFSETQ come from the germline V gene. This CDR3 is CASSLGAGGPNEQFF.

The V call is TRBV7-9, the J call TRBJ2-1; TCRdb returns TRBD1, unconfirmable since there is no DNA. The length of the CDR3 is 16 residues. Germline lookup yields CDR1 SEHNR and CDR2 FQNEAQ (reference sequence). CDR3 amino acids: CASSLAPRGLSNEQFF.

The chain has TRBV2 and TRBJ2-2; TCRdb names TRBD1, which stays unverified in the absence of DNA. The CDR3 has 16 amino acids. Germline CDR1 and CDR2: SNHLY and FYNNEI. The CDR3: CASSEARTGPTGELFF.

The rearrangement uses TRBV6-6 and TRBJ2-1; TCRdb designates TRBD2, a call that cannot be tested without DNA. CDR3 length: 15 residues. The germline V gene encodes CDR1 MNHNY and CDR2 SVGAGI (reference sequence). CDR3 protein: CASSYTSSGSHEQFF.

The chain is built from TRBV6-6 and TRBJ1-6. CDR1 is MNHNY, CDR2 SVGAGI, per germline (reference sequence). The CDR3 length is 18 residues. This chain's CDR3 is CASSYSIPQVNYNSPLHF.

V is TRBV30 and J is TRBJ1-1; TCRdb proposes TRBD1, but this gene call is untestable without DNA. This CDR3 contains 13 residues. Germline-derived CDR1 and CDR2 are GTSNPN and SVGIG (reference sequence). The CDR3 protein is CAWRGRGWAEAFF.

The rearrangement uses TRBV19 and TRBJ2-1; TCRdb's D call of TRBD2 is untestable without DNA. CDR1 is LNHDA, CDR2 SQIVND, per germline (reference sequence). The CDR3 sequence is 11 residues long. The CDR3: CASSFGTLQFF.

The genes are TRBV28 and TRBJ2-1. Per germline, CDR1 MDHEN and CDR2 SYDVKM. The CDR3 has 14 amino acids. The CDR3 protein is CASMILQEDNEQFF.

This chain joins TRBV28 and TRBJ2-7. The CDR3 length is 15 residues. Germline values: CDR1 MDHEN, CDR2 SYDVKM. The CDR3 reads CASSSVYLSSYEQYF.

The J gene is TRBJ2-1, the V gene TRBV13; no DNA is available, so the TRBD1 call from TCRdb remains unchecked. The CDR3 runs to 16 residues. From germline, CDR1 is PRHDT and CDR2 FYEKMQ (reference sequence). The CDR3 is CASSTPQGTDDNEQFF.

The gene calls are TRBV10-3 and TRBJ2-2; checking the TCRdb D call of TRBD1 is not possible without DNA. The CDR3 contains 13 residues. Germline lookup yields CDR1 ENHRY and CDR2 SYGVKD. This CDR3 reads CANSGGDTGELFF.

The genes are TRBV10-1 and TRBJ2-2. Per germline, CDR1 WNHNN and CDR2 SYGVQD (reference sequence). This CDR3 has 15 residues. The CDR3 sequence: CASSESRVSTGELFF.

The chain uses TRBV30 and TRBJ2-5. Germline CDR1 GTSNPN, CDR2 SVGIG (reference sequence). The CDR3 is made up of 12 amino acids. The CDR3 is CAWSVLQETQYF.

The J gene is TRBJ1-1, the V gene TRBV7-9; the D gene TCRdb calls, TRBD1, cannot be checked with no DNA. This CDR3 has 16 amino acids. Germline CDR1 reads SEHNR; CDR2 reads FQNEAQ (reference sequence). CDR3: CASSRLTGGKDTEAFF.